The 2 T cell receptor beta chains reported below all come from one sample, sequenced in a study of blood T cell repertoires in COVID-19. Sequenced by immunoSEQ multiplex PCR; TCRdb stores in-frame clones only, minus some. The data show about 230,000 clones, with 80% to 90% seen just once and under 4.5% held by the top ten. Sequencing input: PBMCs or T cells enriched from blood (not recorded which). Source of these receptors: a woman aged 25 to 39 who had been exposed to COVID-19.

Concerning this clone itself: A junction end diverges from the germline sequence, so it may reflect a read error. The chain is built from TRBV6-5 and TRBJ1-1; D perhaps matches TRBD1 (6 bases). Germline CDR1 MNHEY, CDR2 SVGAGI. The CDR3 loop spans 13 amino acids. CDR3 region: CAGRRQVNTEAFF. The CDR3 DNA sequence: TGTGCCGGCAGAAGACAGGTAAACACTGAAGCTTTCTTT.

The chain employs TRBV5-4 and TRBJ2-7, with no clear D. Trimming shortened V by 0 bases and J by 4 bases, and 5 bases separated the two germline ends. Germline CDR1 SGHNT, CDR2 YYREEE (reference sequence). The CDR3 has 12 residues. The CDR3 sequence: CASSLGEYEQYF. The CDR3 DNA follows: TGTGCCAGCAGCTTGGGAGAGTACGAGCAGTACTTC. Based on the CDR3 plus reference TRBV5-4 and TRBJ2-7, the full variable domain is ETGVTQSPTHLIKTRGQQVTLRCSSQSGHNTVSWYQQALGQGPQFIFQYYREEENGRGNFPPRFSGLQFPNYSSELNVNALELDDSALYLCASSLGEYEQYFGPGTRLTVT.